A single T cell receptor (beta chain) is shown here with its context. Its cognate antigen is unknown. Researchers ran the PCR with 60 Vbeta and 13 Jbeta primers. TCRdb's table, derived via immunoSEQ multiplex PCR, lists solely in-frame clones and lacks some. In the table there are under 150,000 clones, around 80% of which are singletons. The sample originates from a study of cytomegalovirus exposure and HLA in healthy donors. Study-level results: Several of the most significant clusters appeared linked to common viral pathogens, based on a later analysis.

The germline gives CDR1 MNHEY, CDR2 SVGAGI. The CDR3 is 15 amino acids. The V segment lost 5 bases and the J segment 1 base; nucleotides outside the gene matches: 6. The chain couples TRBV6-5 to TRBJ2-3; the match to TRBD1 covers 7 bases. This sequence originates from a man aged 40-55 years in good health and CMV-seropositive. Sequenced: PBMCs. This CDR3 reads CASSRQGIGTDTQYF. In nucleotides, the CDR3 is TGTGCCAGCAGTCGACAGGGTATAGGCACAGATACGCAGTATTTT.